The 4 T cell receptor beta chains given below trace back to one sample, sequenced in a study of blood T cells in healthy people across ages (dated by TCRdb to the mid-2010s). The receptor library was made with 5' RACE. Sequenced using an Illumina HiSeq 2500. A second PCR of roughly 7 to 11 cycles was performed with a sample-barcoded 5' primer and a J-beta primer mix. TCRdb reanalyzed the raw reads on its own, using fastp at Q25 for trimming and MiXCR for clone calling, and kept in-frame beta chains. Each CDR3 protein appears once, grouped with its most common genes and DNA. For this sample the table gives 600,000 to 800,000 distinct CDR3 sequences, of which 45% to 60% were detected only once. Approximately 13% of the sample rests with the top ten. Sequenced: blood. These TCRs come from an elderly woman in good health.

A single count supports this clonotype. The chain carries TRBV6-6 and TRBJ2-1; a weak D match, TRBD2 (5 bases). This CDR3 has 12 residues. The V gene's germline CDR1 is MNHNY and CDR2 SVGAGI (reference sequence). V was trimmed by 3 bases and J by 13 bases, leaving 13 bases between them. The DNA of the CDR3 is TGTGCCAGCAGTTATCGCTTGGAGGAACAGTTCTTC. As protein: CASSYRLEEQFF.

This clonotype came up many times. This chain connects TRBV28 to TRBJ2-4, with unresolved D. The CDR3 sequence is 16 residues long. Trimming cost V 5 bases and J 0 bases, with 14 bases left between them. Germline loops: CDR1 MDHEN, CDR2 SYDVKM. The CDR3 coding sequence is TGTGCCAGCAGTGCCCTTCGTGAGCTAGCCAAAAACATTCAGTACTTC. Its protein product is CASSALRELAKNIQYF.

A note on this clonotype: A junction end diverges from the germline sequence, so it may reflect a read error. The rearrangement links TRBV10-3 to TRBJ2-2; 9 bases agree with TRBD2. The length of the CDR3 is 15 residues. CDR1 is ENHRY, CDR2 SYGVKD, per germline. CDR3 loop: CAIKIAGANTGELFF. CDR3 DNA sequence: TGTGCCATCAAGATAGCGGGGGCGAATACCGGGGAGCTGTTTTTT.

This clonotype was seen only once. The chain uses TRBV20-1 and TRBJ2-5; 13 bases match TRBD2. The CDR3 contains 17 residues. CDR1 and CDR2 from the germline V gene are DFQATT and SNEGSKA (reference sequence). Trimming at V came to 1 base and at J to 9 bases, leaving 14 bases not matched to a gene. CDR3 in DNA: TGCAGTGCTAGAGCCCTTACTAGCGGGGGGGGCCAAAGGGCCCAGTACTTC. It translates to CSARALTSGGGQRAQYF.